This T cell receptor (beta chain) emerged from a study of metastatic and nonmetastatic thyroid tumors (TCRdb year 2020). A note on the overall study: The researchers compared repertoires between peripheral blood samples and tumor or nodule tissue samples from patients with malignant or benign thyroid disease. Results the study describes overall, beyond this receptor: In both blood and tumor samples, malignant tumors were reported to have significantly higher TCR beta diversity than benign nodules.

This clone has ten or more counts. The clone's antigen remains unknown. This may be a read error: a much more frequent sequence differs by one nucleotide. The library was generated by PCR. This sample was sequenced with an Illumina HiSeq 4000. High-throughput sequencing was used to profile the TCR beta-chain CDR3 region of each patient. Under the source paper's analysis protocol: CDR3 differences across clinicopathological groups were used to build a classifier for discriminating distant-metastatic papillary thyroid cancer patients. Repertoire diversity was assessed with the Shannon index, and tumor-blood repertoire similarity with the Morisita-Horn index. In-frame beta chains were kept once TCRdb had trimmed the public reads at Q25 with fastp and called clones with MiXCR. TCRdb's processing, not the study's, gives the V and J calls here. Recorded for this sample are about 5,100 clones; 25% to 30% of them occurred a single time. The biggest ten clones account for roughly 9.6% of the sample.

The germline V gene yields SGDLS for CDR1 and YYNGEE for CDR2. Trimming removed 4 bases from V and 8 bases from J, leaving 22 bases between the germline ends. Measured from the cysteine to the phenylalanine, the CDR3 is 16 residues long. Only the CDR3 DNA is retained, 48 bases long and in frame from the first base. No patient had received any treatment before thyroid surgery. Patient clinical samples collected from about 2011 to 2018 were retrospectively analysed using T-cell receptor beta sequencing. This clonotype originated in a female donor with papillary thyroid cancer or a benign thyroid nodule (not recorded which). Some clones in this sample may be carry-over from other donors' samples. The V and J genes are TRBV9 and TRBJ2-1; the D gene cannot be resolved beyond TRBD1 or TRBD2, each matching 6 bases. Sequencing used adjacent normal tissue. Read as DNA, the sequence is TGTGCCAGCAGCTCCAAAGGGGGGACTGAGGTCGATGAGCAGTTCTTC. This yields the protein CASSSKGGTEVDEQFF.